Listed below are T cell receptor beta chains from one sample, sequenced in a study of cytomegalovirus exposure and HLA in healthy donors. Profiling relied on immunoSEQ multiplex PCR, and the TCRdb table lists in-frame clones only, not all of them. The sample shows about 160,000 clones, approximately 78% of them seen only once. Sequenced material: PBMCs. The receptor set was obtained from a woman in her twenties or thirties in good health and CMV-seropositive. Both conserved end residues are part of each CDR3. A D gene is named only where the DNA matches it firmly. Some rows mark clone size as missing; the rest say once, few, many or name a class of expanded clone.

D gene	CDR3 length	V gene	J gene	clone size	CDR3 protein	CDR3 DNA
TRBD1	16	TRBV7-6	TRBJ2-3	-	CASSRSTGGGTDTQYF	TGTGCCAGCAGCCGAAGCACAGGGGGAGGCACAGATACGCAGTATTTT
TRBD1	12	TRBV6-5	TRBJ2-7	-	CASTTGSYEQYF	TGTGCCAGCACGACAGGGTCCTACGAGCAGTACTTC
TRBD2	14	TRBV6-6	TRBJ2-4	-	CTSRLYSGGSLGYF	TGTACCAGCAGACTATATAGCGGGGGGTCCCTAGGGTACTTC
-	15	TRBV9	TRBJ1-1	-	CASSVDGTKNTEAFF	TGTGCCAGCAGCGTAGATGGGACAAAGAACACTGAAGCTTTCTTT
TRBD2	18	TRBV4-2	TRBJ2-7	few	CASSPNPQSSGGAYEQYF	TGTGCCAGCAGCCCGAACCCCCAATCTAGCGGGGGGGCGTACGAGCAGTACTTC
TRBD1	14	TRBV4-2	TRBJ1-5	once	CASSQGQDNQPQHF	TGTGCCAGCAGCCAGGGACAGGACAATCAGCCCCAGCATTTT
TRBD1	15	TRBV13	TRBJ2-7	-	CASSLGPGQAYEQYF	TGTGCCAGCAGCTTAGGCCCGGGACAGGCCTACGAGCAGTACTTC
-	13	TRBV13	TRBJ1-1	-	CASKVQGNTEAFF	TGTGCCAGCAAGGTTCAGGGTAACACTGAAGCTTTCTTT
-	13	TRBV7-9	TRBJ2-2	-	CASSPPLTGELFF	TGTGCCAGCAGCCCACCTCTAACCGGGGAGCTGTTTTTT
-	15	TRBV6-5	TRBJ1-1	-	CASSYSAGGNTEAFF	TGTGCCAGCAGTTACTCGGCGGGGGGAAACACTGAAGCTTTCTTT
TRBD2	14	TRBV14	TRBJ2-1	once	CASSYFRGGNEQFF	TGTGCCAGCAGCTACTTTCGGGGGGGAAATGAGCAGTTCTTC
-	13	TRBV7-9	TRBJ1-6	-	CASTRGADSPLHF	TGTGCCAGTACACGGGGGGCCGATTCACCCCTCCACTTT
TRBD2	18	TRBV4-2	TRBJ2-5	-	CASSQDKWGSGDQETQYF	TGTGCCAGCAGCCAAGATAAATGGGGTAGCGGGGACCAAGAGACCCAGTACTTC
-	15	TRBV7-9	TRBJ1-5	-	CASSFGASGNQPQHF	TGTGCCAGCAGCTTTGGGGCCTCAGGGAATCAGCCCCAGCATTTT
-	13	TRBV6-5	TRBJ1-6	-	CASRIGGNSPLHF	TGTGCCAGCAGGATCGGGGGGAATTCACCCCTCCACTTT
TRBD1	14	TRBV7-8	TRBJ1-6	-	CASSQDRGHSPLHF	TGTGCCAGCAGCCAGGACAGGGGTCATTCACCCCTCCACTTT
-	13	TRBV7-2	TRBJ1-2	-	CASSLGLNYGYTF	TGTGCCAGCAGCTTAGGACTGAACTATGGCTACACCTTC
-	14	TRBV6-5	TRBJ1-1	-	CASSSSQGRTEAFF	TGTGCCAGCAGTAGTTCACAGGGAAGGACTGAAGCTTTCTTT
-	18	TRBV13	TRBJ2-1	-	CASSLRGGTALGLDEQFF	TGTGCCAGCAGCTTAAGGGGGGGTACAGCGTTGGGGTTAGATGAGCAGTTCTTC
TRBD1	18	TRBV7-9	TRBJ2-6	-	CASSFLDRVPSGANVLTF	TGTGCCAGCAGCTTCCTGGACAGGGTCCCCTCTGGGGCCAACGTCCTGACTTTC
TRBD1	13	TRBV6-5	TRBJ1-2	few	CASSSQGFYGYTF	TGTGCCAGCAGTTCACAGGGGTTCTATGGCTACACCTTC
-	13	TRBV7-8	TRBJ1-2	-	CASTTAGAIGYTF	TGTGCCAGCACGACGGCGGGGGCCATAGGCTACACCTTC
-	15	TRBV4-3	TRBJ2-3	-	CASSLTGISTNTQYF	TGCGCCAGCAGCCTAACCGGGATTTCCACAAATACGCAGTATTTT
-	17	TRBV21-1	TRBJ1-3	-	CASSLQRGCQAGNTIYF	TGTGCCAGCAGCCTGCAGCGGGGATGCCAGGCTGGAAACACCATATATTTT
TRBD2	16	TRBV9	TRBJ2-5	-	CASSGGSGGPAETQYF	TGTGCCAGCAGCGGAGGTAGCGGGGGCCCGGCAGAGACCCAGTACTTC
TRBD1	14	TRBV5-4	TRBJ2-5	-	CASSLSSGGETQYF	TGTGCCAGCAGCTTGTCGTCAGGGGGAGAGACCCAGTACTTC
-	12	TRBV28	TRBJ1-2	-	CASSFSQYGYTF	TGTGCCAGCAGTTTCAGTCAATATGGCTACACCTTC
-	16	TRBV4-3	TRBJ2-2	-	CASSRLEIANTGELFF	TGCGCCAGCAGTCGCCTCGAGATAGCGAACACCGGGGAGCTGTTTTTT
-	17	TRBV7-2	TRBJ2-1	-	CASSSRGVRGFGNEQFF	TGTGCCAGCAGCTCCAGAGGGGTCAGGGGTTTTGGCAATGAGCAGTTCTTC
-	13	TRBV6-4	TRBJ1-2	-	CASSVGPGKMKYF	TGTGCCAGCAGCGTGGGGCCAGGGAAAATGAAATACTTC
-	14	TRBV7-2	TRBJ1-4	-	CASSWREDNEKLFF	TGTGCCAGCAGCTGGAGGGAGGACAATGAAAAACTGTTTTTT
-	14	TRBV6-6	TRBJ1-3	once	CASWGQSSVNTIYF	TGTGCCAGCTGGGGGCAGAGCTCGGTAAACACCATATATTTT
TRBD1	13	TRBV27	TRBJ1-5	-	CASSQGGNQPQHF	TGTGCCAGCAGTCAGGGGGGCAATCAGCCCCAGCATTTT
-	13	TRBV5-6	TRBJ2-5	few	CASSATSWETQYF	TGTGCCAGCAGCGCCACTAGCTGGGAGACCCAGTACTTC
TRBD1	15	TRBV28	TRBJ2-1	-	CASSSPGQGNNEQFF	TGTGCCAGCTCTTCCCCGGGACAGGGGAACAATGAGCAGTTCTTC
TRBD2	16	TRBV19	TRBJ2-1	-	CASSIQGGGDYNEQFF	TGTGCCAGTAGTATCCAAGGCGGGGGTGACTACAATGAGCAGTTCTTC
TRBD2	15	TRBV18	TRBJ2-3	-	CASSPASGSTDTQYF	TGTGCCAGCTCACCAGCTAGCGGAAGCACAGATACGCAGTATTTT
-	15	TRBV7-3	TRBJ2-3	-	CASSLSSGVPDTQYF	TGTGCCAGCAGCTTATCATCGGGGGTCCCAGATACGCAGTATTTT
TRBD2	15	TRBV7-2	TRBJ2-7	once	CASSAGLALSYEQYF	TGTGCCAGCAGCGCAGGACTAGCGCTCTCCTACGAGCAGTACTTC
-	14	TRBV6-5	TRBJ2-7	-	CASTGAVGGYEQYF	TGTGCCAGCACGGGAGCAGTTGGAGGCTACGAGCAGTACTTC
TRBD2	16	TRBV4-1	TRBJ2-1	-	CASSQGIAGTYNEQFF	TGCGCCAGCAGCCAAGGGATAGCGGGGACCTACAATGAGCAGTTCTTC
TRBD2	16	TRBV10-3	TRBJ2-2	once	CAISESTLAGTGELFF	TGTGCCATCAGTGAGTCGACACTAGCGGGGACCGGGGAGCTGTTTTTT
-	14	TRBV11-2	TRBJ1-1	-	CASSLGQGRGEAFF	TGTGCCAGCAGCTTAGGGCAGGGGAGAGGTGAAGCTTTCTTT
-	14	TRBV2	TRBJ2-2	-	CASSPTGRSGELFF	TGTGCCAGCAGTCCCACAGGGAGATCCGGGGAGCTGTTTTTT
TRBD1	16	TRBV18	TRBJ2-1	-	CASSPIRTGAGHEQFF	TGTGCCAGCTCACCTATTAGGACAGGGGCTGGCCATGAGCAGTTCTTC
-	13	TRBV19	TRBJ2-5	-	CASSNRAQETQYF	TGTGCCAGTAGTAACAGGGCTCAAGAGACCCAGTACTTC
TRBD2	14	TRBV30	TRBJ2-3	-	CAWSVGTSADTQYF	TGTGCCTGGAGTGTAGGGACTAGCGCAGATACGCAGTATTTT
-	16	TRBV5-6	TRBJ1-2	-	CASSPGGTKSNYGYTF	TGTGCCAGCAGCCCCGGTGGGACTAAGTCTAACTATGGCTACACCTTC
-	14	TRBV2	TRBJ2-1	-	CASSPLSSYNEQFF	TGTGCCAGCAGTCCGTTGAGCTCCTACAATGAGCAGTTCTTC
-	14	TRBV4-3	TRBJ2-7	-	CASSQGRGGYEQYF	TGCGCCAGCAGCCAAGGCCGAGGAGGATACGAGCAGTACTTC
-	15	TRBV5-1	TRBJ2-2	once	CASSLAPGGHRELFF	TGCGCCAGCAGCTTGGCCCCAGGAGGTCACAGGGAGCTGTTTTTT
-	12	TRBV5-6	TRBJ2-5	-	CASSGRAETQYF	TGTGCCAGCAGTGGCAGGGCGGAGACCCAGTACTTC
-	14	TRBV7-9	TRBJ1-1	-	CASSFRTVSSEAFF	TGTGCCAGCAGCTTTCGGACAGTTTCAAGTGAAGCTTTCTTT
-	15	TRBV2	TRBJ2-1	-	CASIGRGSQGNEQFF	TGTGCCAGCATAGGAAGGGGCAGTCAGGGCAATGAGCAGTTCTTC
TRBD2	19	TRBV4-1	TRBJ2-7	-	CASSHDPGTSGVRRYEQYF	TGCGCCAGCAGCCATGATCCCGGGACTAGCGGGGTTCGACGCTACGAGCAGTACTTC
-	15	TRBV7-3	TRBJ2-1	-	CASSRTGLKGGEQFF	TGTGCCAGCAGCAGGACTGGCCTTAAGGGAGGTGAGCAGTTCTTC
-	12	TRBV29-1	TRBJ2-3	-	CSVVANTDTQYF	TGCAGCGTTGTAGCGAACACAGATACGCAGTATTTT
-	14	TRBV6-6	TRBJ1-5	once	CASSQGSGYQPQHF	TGTGCCAGCAGCCAAGGCTCGGGATATCAGCCCCAGCATTTT
TRBD1	12	TRBV5-1	TRBJ1-1	-	CASSFDRAEAFF	TGCGCCAGCAGCTTTGACAGGGCTGAAGCTTTCTTT
-	16	TRBV30	TRBJ1-6	-	CAWSGGQTPSNSPLHF	TGTGCCTGGAGTGGGGGCCAGACACCCTCAAATTCACCCCTCCACTTT